This TCR beta chain came from a study of blood T cell repertoires in COVID-19. Background on the study: COVID-19 samples from acute and convalescent phases originated in the United States, Italy and Spain. The analysed material was cDNA or gDNA that came from T cells, B-cell-depleted T cells, or PBMCs.

Authors' processing steps: Amplified reference gene primers provided the basis for estimating nucleated cell counts. Measured with immunoSEQ multiplex PCR; TCRdb has only the in-frame clones, and not every one. The V and J calls and the clone size are those of that table, but D and trimming were determined from the DNA. The sample carries over 100,000 clones, over 80% recorded once. The CDR3 has 15 amino acids. V was clipped by 7 bases and J by 0 bases; unmatched bases: 6. Germline assignment: CDR1 LNHDA and CDR2 SQIVND (reference sequence). The genes are TRBV19 and TRBJ2-1; TRBD1 agrees at 7 bases. Sequenced input: peripheral blood. This TCR was sampled from a human donor in a cohort sampled during active COVID-19. CDR3 in DNA: TGTGCCAGTACCCTGGACAGGAGCTCCTACAATGAGCAGTTCTTC. It encodes CASTLDRSSYNEQFF.